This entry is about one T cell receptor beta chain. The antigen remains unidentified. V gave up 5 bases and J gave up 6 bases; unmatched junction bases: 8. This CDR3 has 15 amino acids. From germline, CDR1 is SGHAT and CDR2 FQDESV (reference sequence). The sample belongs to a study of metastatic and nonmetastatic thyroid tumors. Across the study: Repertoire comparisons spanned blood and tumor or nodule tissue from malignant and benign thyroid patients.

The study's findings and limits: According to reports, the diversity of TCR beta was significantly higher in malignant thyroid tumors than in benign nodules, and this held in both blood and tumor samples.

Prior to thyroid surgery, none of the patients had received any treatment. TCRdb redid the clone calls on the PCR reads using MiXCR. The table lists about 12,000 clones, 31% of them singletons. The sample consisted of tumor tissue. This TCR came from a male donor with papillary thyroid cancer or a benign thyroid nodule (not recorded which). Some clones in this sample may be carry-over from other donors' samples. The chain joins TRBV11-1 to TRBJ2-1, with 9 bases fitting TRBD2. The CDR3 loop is CASSRLAVGLNEQFF. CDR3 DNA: TGTGCCAGCAGCCGACTAGCGGTTGGGCTCAATGAGCAGTTCTTC.